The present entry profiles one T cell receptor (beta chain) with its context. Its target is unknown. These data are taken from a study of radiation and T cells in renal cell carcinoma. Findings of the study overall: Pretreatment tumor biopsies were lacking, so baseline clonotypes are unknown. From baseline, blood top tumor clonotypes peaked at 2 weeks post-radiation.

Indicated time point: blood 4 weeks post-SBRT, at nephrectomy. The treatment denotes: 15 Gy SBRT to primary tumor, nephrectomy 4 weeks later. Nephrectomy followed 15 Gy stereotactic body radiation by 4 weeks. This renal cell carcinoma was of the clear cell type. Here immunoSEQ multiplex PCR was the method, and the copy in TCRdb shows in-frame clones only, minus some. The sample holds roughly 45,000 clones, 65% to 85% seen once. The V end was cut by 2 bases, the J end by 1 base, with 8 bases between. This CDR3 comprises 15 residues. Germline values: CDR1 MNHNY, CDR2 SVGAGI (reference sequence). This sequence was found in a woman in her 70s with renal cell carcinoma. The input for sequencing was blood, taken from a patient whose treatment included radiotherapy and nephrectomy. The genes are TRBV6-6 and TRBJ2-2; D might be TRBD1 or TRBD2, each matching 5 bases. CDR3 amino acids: CASSYVGGNTGELFF. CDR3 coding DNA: TGTGCCAGCAGTTACGTTGGGGGGAACACCGGGGAGCTGTTTTTT.